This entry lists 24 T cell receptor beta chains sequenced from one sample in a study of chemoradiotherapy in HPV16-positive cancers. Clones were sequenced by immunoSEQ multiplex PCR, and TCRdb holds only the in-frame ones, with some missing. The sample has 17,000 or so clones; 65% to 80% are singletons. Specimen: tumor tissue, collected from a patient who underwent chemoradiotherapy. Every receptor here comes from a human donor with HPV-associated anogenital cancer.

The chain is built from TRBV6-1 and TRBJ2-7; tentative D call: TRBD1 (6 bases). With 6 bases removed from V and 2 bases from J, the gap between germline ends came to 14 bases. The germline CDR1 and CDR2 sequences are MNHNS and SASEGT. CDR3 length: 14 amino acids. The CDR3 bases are TGTGCCAGCAGGCCCGGGACAAAAACCTACGAGCAGTACTTC. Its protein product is CASRPGTKTYEQYF.

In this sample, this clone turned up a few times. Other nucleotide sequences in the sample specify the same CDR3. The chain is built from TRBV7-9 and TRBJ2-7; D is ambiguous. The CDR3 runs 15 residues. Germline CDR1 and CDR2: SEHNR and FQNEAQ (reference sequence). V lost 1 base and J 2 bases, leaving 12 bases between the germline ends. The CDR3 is CASSLVSGRAYEQYF. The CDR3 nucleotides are TGTGCCAGCAGCTTAGTCTCGGGCAGAGCCTACGAGCAGTACTTC.

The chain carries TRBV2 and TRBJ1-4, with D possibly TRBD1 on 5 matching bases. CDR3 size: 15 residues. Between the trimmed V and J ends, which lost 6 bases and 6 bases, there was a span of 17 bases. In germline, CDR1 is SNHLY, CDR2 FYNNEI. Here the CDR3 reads CASRRTVQGDEKLFF. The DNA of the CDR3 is TGTGCCAGCAGGAGGACCGTTCAGGGAGATGAAAAACTGTTTTTT.

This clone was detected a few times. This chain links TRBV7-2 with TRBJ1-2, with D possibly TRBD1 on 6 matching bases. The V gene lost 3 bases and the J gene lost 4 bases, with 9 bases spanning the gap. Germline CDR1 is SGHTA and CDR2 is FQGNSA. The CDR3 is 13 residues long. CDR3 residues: CASSFQGIYGYTF. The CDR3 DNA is TGTGCCAGCAGCTTTCAGGGGATCTATGGCTACACCTTC.

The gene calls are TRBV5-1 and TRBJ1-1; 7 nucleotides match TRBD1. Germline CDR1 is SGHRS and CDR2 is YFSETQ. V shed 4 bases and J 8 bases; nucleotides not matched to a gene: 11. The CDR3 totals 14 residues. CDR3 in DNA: TGCGCCAGCAGCCTAGGACAGGAACACTGGGAAGCTTTCTTT. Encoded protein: CASSLGQEHWEAFF.

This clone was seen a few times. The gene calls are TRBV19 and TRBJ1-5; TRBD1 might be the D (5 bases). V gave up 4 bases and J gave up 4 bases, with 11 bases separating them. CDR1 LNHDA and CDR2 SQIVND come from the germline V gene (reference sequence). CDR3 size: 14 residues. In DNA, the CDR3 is TGTGCCAGTAGTACCCCTGGGGGGAATCAGCCCCAGCATTTT. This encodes CASSTPGGNQPQHF.

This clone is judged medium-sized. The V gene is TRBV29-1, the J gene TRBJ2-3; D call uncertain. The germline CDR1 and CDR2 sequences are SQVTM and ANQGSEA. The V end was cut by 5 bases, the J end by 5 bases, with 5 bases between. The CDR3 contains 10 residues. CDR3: CSVSRDTQYF. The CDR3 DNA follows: TGCAGCGTTTCAAGAGATACGCAGTATTTT.

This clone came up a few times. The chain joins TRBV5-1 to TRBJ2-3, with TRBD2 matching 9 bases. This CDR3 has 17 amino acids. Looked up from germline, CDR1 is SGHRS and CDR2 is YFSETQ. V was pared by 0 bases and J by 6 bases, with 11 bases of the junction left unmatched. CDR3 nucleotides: TGCGCCAGCAGCTTGGAGAGGGGACTAGCTATAAGGGATACGCAGTATTTT. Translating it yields CASSLERGLAIRDTQYF.

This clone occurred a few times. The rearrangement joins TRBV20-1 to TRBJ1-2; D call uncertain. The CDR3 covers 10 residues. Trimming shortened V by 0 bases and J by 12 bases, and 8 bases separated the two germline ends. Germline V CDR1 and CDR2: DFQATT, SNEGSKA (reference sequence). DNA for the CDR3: TGCAGTGCTAGAGATCGGGAGAACACCTTC. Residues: CSARDRENTF.

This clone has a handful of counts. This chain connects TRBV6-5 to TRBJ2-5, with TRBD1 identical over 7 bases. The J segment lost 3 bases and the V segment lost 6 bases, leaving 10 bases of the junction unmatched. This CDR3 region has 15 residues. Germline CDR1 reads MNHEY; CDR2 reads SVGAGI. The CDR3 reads CASRLSGTAKETQYF. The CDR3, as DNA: TGTGCCAGCAGACTCTCTGGGACAGCTAAAGAGACCCAGTACTTC.

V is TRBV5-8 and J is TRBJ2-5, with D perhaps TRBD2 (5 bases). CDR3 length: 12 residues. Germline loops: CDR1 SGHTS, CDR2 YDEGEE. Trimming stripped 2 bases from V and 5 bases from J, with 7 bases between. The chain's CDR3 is CASSLQRETQYF. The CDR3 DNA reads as TGTGCCAGCAGCTTACAGCGGGAGACCCAGTACTTC.

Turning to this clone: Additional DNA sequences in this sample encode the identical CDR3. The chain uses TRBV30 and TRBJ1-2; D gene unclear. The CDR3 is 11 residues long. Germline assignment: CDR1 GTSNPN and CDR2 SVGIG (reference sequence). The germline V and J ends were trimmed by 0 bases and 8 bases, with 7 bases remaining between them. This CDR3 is CAWSVRWGYTF. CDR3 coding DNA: TGTGCCTGGAGTGTACGGTGGGGCTACACCTTC.

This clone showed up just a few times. CDR3 in amino acids: CASSQGQPYQETQYF. The CDR3 DNA is TGTGCCAGCAGCCAGGGACAGCCGTACCAAGAGACCCAGTACTTC. The rearrangement joins TRBV5-6 to TRBJ2-5; 7 nucleotides line up with TRBD1. Germline-derived CDR1 and CDR2 are SGHDT and YYEEEE. J gave up 0 bases and V 4 bases, and 6 bases lay outside the gene matches. This CDR3 is 15 amino acids long.

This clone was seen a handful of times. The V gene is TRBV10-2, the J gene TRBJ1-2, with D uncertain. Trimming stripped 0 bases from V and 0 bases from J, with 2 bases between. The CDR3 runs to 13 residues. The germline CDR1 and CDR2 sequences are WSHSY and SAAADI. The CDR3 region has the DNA TGCGCCAGCAGTGAGTCGGCTAACTATGGCTACACCTTC. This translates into CASSESANYGYTF.

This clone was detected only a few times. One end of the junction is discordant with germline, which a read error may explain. As DNA, the CDR3 is TGTGCTAGCAGCTTAGGGACAGGCTCCACCGGGGAGCTGTTTTTT. Amino acid sequence: CASSLGTGSTGELFF. The gene calls are TRBV7-7 and TRBJ2-2; 8 nucleotides match TRBD1. This CDR3 spans 15 amino acids. From germline, CDR1 is SSHAT and CDR2 FNYEAQ (reference sequence). The variable domain in full, with the rest retrieved from reference TRBV7-7 and TRBJ2-2, is GAGVSQSPRYKVTKRGQDVTLRCDPISSHATLYWYQQALGQGPEFLTYFNYEAQPDKSGLPSDRFSAERPEGSISTLTIQRTEQRDSAMYRCASSLGTGSTGELFFGEGSRLTVL.

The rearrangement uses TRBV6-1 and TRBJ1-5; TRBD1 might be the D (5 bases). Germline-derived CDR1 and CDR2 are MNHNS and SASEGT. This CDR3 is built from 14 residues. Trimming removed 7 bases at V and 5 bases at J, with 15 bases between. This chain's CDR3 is CASKTGTLYQPQHF. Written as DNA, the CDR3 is TGTGCCAGCAAGACCGGGACTCTATATCAGCCCCAGCATTTT.

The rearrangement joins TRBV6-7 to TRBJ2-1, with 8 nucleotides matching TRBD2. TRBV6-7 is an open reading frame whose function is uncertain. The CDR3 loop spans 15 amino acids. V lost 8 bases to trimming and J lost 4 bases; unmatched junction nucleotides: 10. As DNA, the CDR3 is TGTGCCAGCCCGAGCGGGAGTGTTTGGTACAATGAGCAGTTCTTC. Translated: CASPSGSVWYNEQFF.

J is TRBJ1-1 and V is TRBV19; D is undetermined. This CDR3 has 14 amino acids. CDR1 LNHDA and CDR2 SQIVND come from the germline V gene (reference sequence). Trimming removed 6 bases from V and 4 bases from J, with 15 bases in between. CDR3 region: CASSLVPEGTEAFF. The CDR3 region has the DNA TGTGCCAGTAGCTTAGTCCCTGAGGGCACTGAAGCTTTCTTT.

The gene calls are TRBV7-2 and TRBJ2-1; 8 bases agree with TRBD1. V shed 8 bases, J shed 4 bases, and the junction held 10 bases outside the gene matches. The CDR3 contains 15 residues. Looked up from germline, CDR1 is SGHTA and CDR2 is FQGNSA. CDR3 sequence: CASGRTGHGYNEQFF. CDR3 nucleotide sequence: TGTGCCAGCGGACGGACAGGGCACGGGTACAATGAGCAGTTCTTC.

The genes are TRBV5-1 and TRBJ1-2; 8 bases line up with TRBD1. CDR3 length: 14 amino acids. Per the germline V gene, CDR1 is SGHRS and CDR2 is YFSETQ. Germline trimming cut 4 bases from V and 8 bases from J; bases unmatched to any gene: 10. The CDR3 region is CASSPQRDRGGYTF. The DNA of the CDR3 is TGCGCCAGCAGCCCTCAGCGAGACAGGGGAGGCTACACCTTC.

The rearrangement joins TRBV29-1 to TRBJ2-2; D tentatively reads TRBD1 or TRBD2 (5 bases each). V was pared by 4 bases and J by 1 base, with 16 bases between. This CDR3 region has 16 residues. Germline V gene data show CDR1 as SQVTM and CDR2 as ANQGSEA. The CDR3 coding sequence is TGCAGCGTTGCATCGGGATGGGGGATGAACACCGGGGAGCTGTTTTTT. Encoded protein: CSVASGWGMNTGELFF.

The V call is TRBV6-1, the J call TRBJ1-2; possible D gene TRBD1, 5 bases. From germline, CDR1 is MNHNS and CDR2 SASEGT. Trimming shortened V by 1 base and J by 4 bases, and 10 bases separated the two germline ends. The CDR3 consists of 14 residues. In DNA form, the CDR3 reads TGTGCCAGCAGTGAAGGGGACGGAGCCTATGGCTACACCTTC. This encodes CASSEGDGAYGYTF.

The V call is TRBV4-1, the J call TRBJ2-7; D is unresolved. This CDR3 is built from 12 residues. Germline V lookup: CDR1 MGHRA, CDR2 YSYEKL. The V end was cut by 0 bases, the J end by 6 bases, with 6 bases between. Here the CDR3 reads CASSQEWGEQYF. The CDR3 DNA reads TGCGCCAGCAGCCAAGAGTGGGGCGAGCAGTACTTC.

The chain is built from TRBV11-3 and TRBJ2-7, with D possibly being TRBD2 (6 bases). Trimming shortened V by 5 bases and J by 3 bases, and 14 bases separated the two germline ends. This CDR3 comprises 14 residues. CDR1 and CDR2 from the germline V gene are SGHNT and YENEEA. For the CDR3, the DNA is TGTGCCAGCAGCCCCTTAACTAGCAGCTACGAGCAGTACTTC. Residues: CASSPLTSSYEQYF.